A selection of T cell receptor beta chains follows, all from one sample in a study of chemoradiotherapy in HPV16-positive cancers. Libraries were prepared by immunoSEQ multiplex PCR; TCRdb keeps only in-frame clonotypes and omits some of them. The data contain about 14,000 clones, 65% to 80% of them singletons. The sample was acquired from a patient who underwent chemoradiotherapy. The receptors shown here come from a human donor with HPV-associated anogenital cancer. CDR3s include the opening cysteine and the closing phenylalanine or tryptophan. D genes are given only for firm matches. Size values are once, few and many counts, or a class for expanded clones, and some rows have none.

TRBV6-1	TRBJ1-2	.	14	once	TGTGCCAGCGGAAGACCCGGACAGCCTGGGGGCTACACCTTC	CASGRPGQPGGYTF
TRBV7-9	TRBJ2-5	TRBD2	16	.	TGTGCCAGCAGCTCTGGACTAGCGGGAAACCAAGAGACCCAGTACTTC	CASSSGLAGNQETQYF
TRBV11-2	TRBJ2-7	TRBD2	15	.	TGTGCCAGCAGCCCCCTTAGCGGGAGGCCCTACGAGCAGTACTTC	CASSPLSGRPYEQYF
TRBV30	TRBJ2-3	TRBD2	14	.	TGTGCCTGGGGGGTAGCGGGAGCTCCAGATACGCAGTATTTT	CAWGVAGAPDTQYF
TRBV2	TRBJ2-5	.	12	few	TGTGCCAGCAGTGAGCCAAGAGGGACCCAGTACTTC	CASSEPRGTQYF
TRBV18	TRBJ2-1	.	16	few	TGTGCCAGCTCACCACCGATGGCGGGATTGTACAATGAGCAGTTCTTC	CASSPPMAGLYNEQFF
TRBV9	TRBJ2-3	TRBD2	16	.	TGTGCCAGCAGCGACATAACTAGCGGAAGCACAGATACGCAGTATTTT	CASSDITSGSTDTQYF
TRBV6-4	TRBJ1-2	.	16	.	TGTGCCAGCAGTGAAAAGTCTGAGGGCCAACCCTATGGCTACACCTTC	CASSEKSEGQPYGYTF
TRBV29-1	TRBJ2-3	.	12	.	TGCAGCGCTGTCCGACCCACAGATACGCAGTATTTT	CSAVRPTDTQYF
TRBV2	TRBJ2-2	TRBD2	20	.	TGTGCCAGCAGTGATGGGGGGGGACTAGCCGCTCTCTTGAACACCGGGGAGCTGTTTTTT	CASSDGGGLAALLNTGELFF